A single sample is the source of the 19 T cell receptor beta chains below, sequenced in a study of T cells in localized non-small cell lung cancer. Sequenced by immunoSEQ multiplex PCR; TCRdb stores in-frame clones only, minus some. Of tens of thousands of clones in the sample, 89% are singletons; the top ten hold roughly 22%. The specimen comprised peripheral blood, sampled before any cancer treatment. These receptors were collected from a man aged 35-75 years with stage I squamous cell lung carcinoma.

In its sample, this clone was seen once. V gene TRBV28 combines with J gene TRBJ2-7; 8 bases agree with TRBD1. CDR3 length: 15 amino acids. V was clipped by 5 bases and J by 5 bases; unmatched bases: 11. The germline V gene encodes CDR1 MDHEN and CDR2 SYDVKM. The CDR3 nucleotides are TGTGCCAGCAGTCCACGGACAGGGCCGGGGGACGAGCAGTACTTC. Residues: CASSPRTGPGDEQYF.

This sequence joins TRBV13 and TRBJ1-3; 11 bases fit TRBD1. CDR3 length equals 16 residues. J was trimmed by 0 bases and V by 3 bases; bases with no gene match: 1. The germline V gene encodes CDR1 PRHDT and CDR2 FYEKMQ (reference sequence). The CDR3: CASSLGTGGSGNTIYF. CDR3 DNA: TGTGCCAGCAGCTTGGGGACAGGGGGCTCTGGAAACACCATATATTTT.

The chain recombines TRBV28 with TRBJ1-1, with D maybe TRBD1 (5 bases). Germline CDR1 MDHEN, CDR2 SYDVKM. This CDR3 is built from 16 residues. Between the trimmed V and J ends, which lost 2 bases and 7 bases, there was a span of 20 bases. The CDR3 nucleotides read TGTGCCAGCAGTTTAAGGTCAGGGTTACAGGTAGATGAAGCTTTCTTT. Its translation is CASSLRSGLQVDEAFF.

The rearrangement joins TRBV7-7 to TRBJ1-2, with 8 bases aligning to TRBD1. Germline lookup yields CDR1 SSHAT and CDR2 FNYEAQ (reference sequence). CDR3 length: 15 residues. With 5 bases clipped from V and 5 bases from J, the junction kept 10 bases outside the gene matches. The chain's CDR3 is CASSPIGQGGYGYTF. The CDR3 coding sequence is TGTGCCAGCAGCCCCATAGGACAGGGCGGTTATGGCTACACCTTC. Supplemented by reference TRBV7-7 and TRBJ1-2, the full variable domain reads GAGVSQSPRYKVTKRGQDVTLRCDPISSHATLYWYQQALGQGPEFLTYFNYEAQPDKSGLPSDRFSAERPEGSISTLTIQRTEQRDSAMYRCASSPIGQGGYGYTFGSGTRLTVV.

With respect to this clone: A junction boundary mismatches the germline segment, possibly from a read error. This chain connects TRBV6-1 to TRBJ2-3, with TRBD1 as a possible D gene (6 bases). The CDR3 has 15 amino acids. Germline CDR1 reads MNHNS; CDR2 reads SASEGT. The CDR3 DNA reads as TGTGCCAGCACTGAAAGGGAGCAGGGGTTAGATACGCAGTATTTT. This encodes CASTEREQGLDTQYF.

The rearrangement links TRBV6-5 to TRBJ2-7, with D tentatively TRBD2 (6 bases). Germline V gene sequence: CDR1 MNHEY, CDR2 SVGAGI. The CDR3 extends over 14 amino acids. Trimming removed 9 bases at V and 1 base at J, with 16 bases between. The DNA of the CDR3 is TGTGCCAGTACCCGGGACCGGGGGTCCTACGAGCAGTACTTC. It yields the protein CASTRDRGSYEQYF.

V is TRBV19 and J is TRBJ1-3, with TRBD1 matching over 7 bases. The CDR3 is made up of 14 amino acids. With V trimmed by 6 bases and J by 4 bases, 6 bases remained unmatched. Germline-derived CDR1 and CDR2 are LNHDA and SQIVND (reference sequence). The chain's CDR3 is CASSQKDRGNTIYF. CDR3 DNA: TGTGCCAGTAGCCAAAAGGACAGGGGAAACACCATATATTTT.

On this clone itself: At one boundary the junction diverges from the germline segment, which might be a read error. The chain is built from TRBV6-5 and TRBJ2-7, with D possibly called TRBD1 or TRBD2 (5 bases each). This CDR3 is built from 15 residues. Germline V gives CDR1 MNHEY, CDR2 SVGAGI. For the CDR3, the DNA is TGTGCCATCAGTGGCCCGGGGCGGCACGGCTACGAGCAGTACTTC. This codes for CAISGPGRHGYEQYF.

The chain links TRBV5-1 to TRBJ1-2, with a tentative D call TRBD1 (5 bases). This CDR3 comprises 15 residues. With 4 bases removed from V and 3 bases from J, the gap between germline ends came to 16 bases. In germline, CDR1 is SGHRS, CDR2 YFSETQ. CDR3 amino acids: CASSTWQGADYGYTF. CDR3 DNA sequence: TGCGCCAGCAGCACTTGGCAGGGCGCTGACTATGGCTACACCTTC.

The chain couples TRBV25-1 to TRBJ2-6, with a weak D call TRBD2 (5 bases). Per the germline V gene, CDR1 is MGHDK and CDR2 is SYGVNS. Trimming took 3 bases from V and 0 from J, leaving 12 bases between them. The CDR3 spans 17 residues. CDR3 loop: CASSDGAGTSGANVLTF. Written as DNA, the CDR3 is TGTGCCAGCAGTGATGGCGCGGGTACCTCTGGGGCCAACGTCCTGACTTTC.

This clone was recorded only once. The gene calls are TRBV5-8 and TRBJ1-5; 7 nucleotides agree with TRBD1. The CDR3 extends over 16 amino acids. Germline CDR1 is SGHTS and CDR2 is YDEGEE. The V segment lost 4 bases and the J segment 1 base; nucleotides outside the gene matches: 8. The CDR3 sequence is CASSPWTGGSNQPQHF. CDR3 nucleotide sequence: TGTGCCAGCAGCCCCTGGACAGGAGGGAGCAATCAGCCCCAGCATTTT.

The chain recombines TRBV6-5 with TRBJ2-5; no clear D. CDR3 length: 13 amino acids. Trimming cost V 2 bases and J 2 bases, with 6 bases left between them. CDR1 and CDR2 from the germline V gene are MNHEY and SVGAGI. The CDR3 DNA sequence: TGTGCCAGCAGTTACCGGTTGCAAGAGACCCAGTACTTC. This gives the protein CASSYRLQETQYF.

This chain links TRBV7-2 with TRBJ2-2; the D gene is possibly TRBD1 (5 bases). Germline CDR1 reads SGHTA; CDR2 reads FQGNSA. V lost 8 bases and J 2 bases, leaving 12 bases between the germline ends. The CDR3 is 14 amino acids. The CDR3 loop reads CASHKTVNTGELFF. The CDR3 DNA is TGTGCCAGCCATAAGACAGTCAACACCGGGGAGCTGTTTTTT.

The V gene is TRBV28, the J gene TRBJ2-7; TRBD1 matches 8 bases. The germline CDR1 and CDR2 sequences are MDHEN and SYDVKM. The J segment lost 6 bases and the V segment lost 8 bases, leaving 3 bases of the junction unmatched. This CDR3 region has 11 residues. CDR3 protein: CASQGAGEQYF. In DNA form, the CDR3 reads TGTGCCAGCCAGGGGGCTGGCGAGCAGTACTTC.

This clone was seen only once. This chain links TRBV30 with TRBJ1-5; TRBD1 might be the D (6 bases). Germline values: CDR1 GTSNPN, CDR2 SVGIG (reference sequence). The CDR3 runs to 14 residues. Trimming removed 0 bases at V and 5 bases at J, with 11 bases between. The CDR3 DNA reads as TGTGCCTGGAGTGTAGTCGGGGGCCATCAGCCCCAGCATTTT. As protein: CAWSVVGGHQPQHF.

The rearrangement uses TRBV29-1 and TRBJ1-2, with D hard to call. V was trimmed by 1 base and J by 4 bases, leaving 13 bases between them. Per germline, CDR1 SQVTM and CDR2 ANQGSEA. The CDR3 spans 14 residues. As DNA, the CDR3 is TGCAGCGTTGAAGGAAGTGGGCAACCCTATGGCTACACCTTC. Translation: CSVEGSGQPYGYTF.

This chain joins TRBV14 and TRBJ1-2; no clear D. Per germline, CDR1 SGHDN and CDR2 FVKESK. CDR3 size: 15 residues. With 2 bases removed from V and 8 bases from J, the gap between germline ends came to 18 bases. The CDR3 nucleotides are TGTGCCAGCAGCCAATCCCCAGGCCCTATGGGGGGCTACACCTTC. It is translated as CASSQSPGPMGGYTF.

The CDR3 here is CASSQDKSGGYEQYF. The CDR3 nucleotides read TGTGCCAGCAGCCAAGATAAGAGCGGGGGCTACGAGCAGTACTTC. The chain uses TRBV4-2 and TRBJ2-7; 8 bases agree with TRBD2. V was clipped by 0 bases and J by 3 bases; unmatched bases: 4. CDR1 and CDR2 (germline): LGHNA, YNFKEQ. CDR3 size: 15 residues.

The rearrangement links TRBV5-8 to TRBJ2-7; D is unresolved. V dropped 4 bases and J dropped 0 bases, with 14 bases sitting between them. Germline assignment: CDR1 SGHTS and CDR2 YDEGEE. The CDR3 spans 15 residues. The DNA of the CDR3 is TGTGCCAGCAGCATCGGGCCTTCTAACTCCTACGAGCAGTACTTC. Protein: CASSIGPSNSYEQYF.